The rows below give T cell receptor beta chains drawn from one sample of a study of blood T cell repertoires in COVID-19. Some clones are missing from TCRdb's copy, which holds only in-frame ones; the method was immunoSEQ multiplex PCR. The sample gives around 270,000 clones, less than 90% of which show up once; over 1.5% is in the top ten. The sequenced sample was peripheral blood. The receptors were sampled from a young man with active or convalescent COVID-19. CDR3s include the opening cysteine and the closing phenylalanine or tryptophan. D genes are given only for firm matches.

NA TRBV27 CASSFTGSQETQYF
TRBD2 TRBV14 CASSDTSLAGFRNEQFF
TRBD2 TRBV2 CASSVPQRGAGDTQYF
NA TRBV29-1 CSARTANTEAFF
TRBD1 TRBV10-3 CAINGQGGYEQYF
TRBD1 TRBV7-2 CASSLADPGQLQPQHF
NA TRBV29-1 CSAEGAVDSGIDTQYF
TRBD1 TRBV29-1 CSVAGTGSETQYF
TRBD1 TRBV11-2 CASSYEGTGGYTF
NA TRBV18 CASSPPRDYVNTEAFF
TRBD1 TRBV19 CASSGGGTGENRYTF
NA TRBV2 CASSEGQGTNYGYTF
NA TRBV6-6 CASRLSRDSPLHF
TRBD1 TRBV7-2 CASSLSGTGYGSYEQYF
NA TRBV25-1 CASSPGQGRETQYF
TRBD1 TRBV5-1 CASSLAGTVYGSPLHF
NA TRBV5-6 CASSLGTNEAFF
NA TRBV12-3/TRBV12-4 CASSGEGAREQFF
TRBD1 TRBV19 CASSSTGGPNDEQFF
NA TRBV10-2 CASSGNEYEQYF
NA TRBV18 CASSRQGATNEKLFF
TRBD1 TRBV2 CASSFRQGSPSNQPQHF
NA TRBV18 CASSPGGDQPQHF
TRBD1 TRBV6-5 CASSLTGASYEQYF
TRBD1 TRBV29-1 CSGGDRSYGYTF
NA TRBV7-2 CASSLLGSSTDTQYF
NA TRBV4-2 CASSHDGGNYGYTF
NA TRBV20-1 CSASTSYEQYF
NA TRBV19 CASSKARDTTPGFF